This TCR beta chain is drawn from a study of blood T cell repertoires in COVID-19. Overall study context: From T cells, B-cell-depleted T cells, or PBMCs came the material, which was cDNA or gDNA.

Per the study methods: Estimation of nucleated cell counts was performed using reference gene primer amplification. Profiling relied on immunoSEQ multiplex PCR, and the TCRdb table lists in-frame clones only, not all of them. For V, J and clone size, that table is used; D and trimming come from the DNA. The top ten hold 1.5% to 2.5% of the sample, which has around 94,000 clones, approximately 92% seen once. The germline V and J ends were trimmed by 8 bases and 1 base, with 11 bases remaining between them. The CDR3 totals 13 residues. Looked up from germline, CDR1 is MNHEY and CDR2 is SVGAGI. Patients at the Seattle site were enrolled during active infection and followed longitudinally.

The chain combines TRBV6-5 with TRBJ1-1; D not resolved. The clonotype was recovered from a woman aged 45-60 years with COVID-19, enrolled during active disease. The sample taken for sequencing was peripheral blood. CDR3 coding DNA: TGTGCCAGCCCGGGCGGGAGGAACACTGAAGCTTTCTTT. Protein product: CASPGGRNTEAFF.